These 30 T cell receptor beta chains share one sample of origin, sequenced in a study of cytomegalovirus exposure and HLA in healthy donors. This PCR relied on a set of 60 Vbeta primers and 13 Jbeta primers. Clones were sequenced by immunoSEQ multiplex PCR, and TCRdb holds only the in-frame ones, with some missing. Of 110,000 to 150,000 clones listed, 75% to 85% are singletons. Sample: PBMCs. The source of these receptors is a woman younger than 30 in good health and CMV-seropositive.

The chain is built from TRBV5-1 and TRBJ1-3; D not certain. The CDR3 extends over 16 amino acids. The V gene lost 0 bases and the J gene lost 0 bases, with 10 bases spanning the gap. Germline V gene lookup returns CDR1 SGHRS and CDR2 YFSETQ. The CDR3 DNA sequence: TGCGCCAGCAGCTTGGGTCACGGGATCTCTGGAAACACCATATATTTT. It codes for CASSLGHGISGNTIYF.

The gene calls are TRBV5-6 and TRBJ2-3, with D possibly being TRBD1 (6 bases). The CDR3 is made up of 14 amino acids. Germline CDR1 and CDR2: SGHDT and YYEEEE. Between the trimmed V and J ends, which lost 3 bases and 4 bases, there was a span of 12 bases. The CDR3 DNA reads TGTGCCAGCAGCTATGCAGGGGCCGCAGATACGCAGTATTTT. The encoded protein is CASSYAGAADTQYF. Full variable domain (outside the CDR3, taken from reference TRBV5-6 and TRBJ2-3): DAGVTQSPTHLIKTRGQQVTLRCSPKSGHDTVSWYQQALGQGPQFIFQYYEEEERQRGNFPDRFSGHQFPNYSSELNVNALLLGDSALYLCASSYAGAADTQYFGPGTRLTVL.

Of note for this clone: One junction end does not reproduce the germline sequence, and a read error may be involved. V usage is TRBV7-2 and J usage is TRBJ2-1; 9 positions match TRBD1. The CDR3 consists of 16 residues. Germline V gene lookup returns CDR1 SGHTA and CDR2 FQGNSA. CDR3: CASSLASGTGSDEQFF. The CDR3, as DNA: TGTGCCAGCAGTTTAGCCTCCGGGACAGGGAGTGATGAGCAGTTCTTC. Full variable domain (missing parts from reference TRBV7-2 and TRBJ2-1): GAGVSQSPSNKVTEKGKDVELRCDPISGHTALYWYRQSLGQGLEFLIYFQGNSAPDKSGLPSDRFSAERTGGSVSTLTIQRTQQEDSAVYLCASSLASGTGSDEQFFGPGTRLTVL.

V usage is TRBV6-5 and J usage is TRBJ2-1; TRBD2 aligns across 8 bases. Per germline, CDR1 MNHEY and CDR2 SVGAGI. With V trimmed by 6 bases and J by 7 bases, 8 bases remained unmatched. There are 14 residues in the CDR3. The CDR3 sequence: CASRLRGGGNEQFF. The CDR3 nucleotides are TGTGCCAGCAGATTACGGGGGGGCGGAAATGAGCAGTTCTTC.

The chain combines TRBV7-6 with TRBJ1-1, with D perhaps matching TRBD1 (5 bases). V was clipped by 5 bases and J by 4 bases, with 23 bases between them. This CDR3 has 17 amino acids. Looked up from germline, CDR1 is SGHVS and CDR2 is FNYEAQ. CDR3 region: CASSRTGGRSMGTEAFF. The DNA for the CDR3 is TGTGCCAGCAGCCGAACCGGGGGACGTTCCATGGGCACTGAAGCTTTCTTT.

The chain employs TRBV6-6 and TRBJ2-2; D ambiguous. The CDR3 covers 14 residues. V gave up 8 bases and J gave up 0 bases, with 10 bases separating them. Germline CDR1 is MNHNY and CDR2 is SVGAGI (reference sequence). The CDR3: CASAQPPNTGELFF. DNA of the CDR3: TGTGCCAGCGCACAGCCACCGAACACCGGGGAGCTGTTTTTT.

To note about this clone: An end of the junction differs from the germline gene, which may be a read error. V is TRBV5-1 and J is TRBJ1-2; no firm D call. The CDR3 totals 15 residues. The germline CDR1 and CDR2 sequences are SGHRS and YFSETQ. The CDR3: CAGSLEYNNNYGYTF. The DNA of the CDR3 is TGCGCCGGCAGCTTGGAGTATAACAACAACTATGGCTACACCTTC. Supplemented by reference TRBV5-1 and TRBJ1-2, the full variable domain reads KAGVTQTPRYLIKTRGQQVTLSCSPISGHRSVSWYQQTPGQGLQFLFEYFSETQRNKGNFPGRFSGRQFSNSRSEMNVSTLELGDSALYLCAGSLEYNNNYGYTFGSGTRLTVV.

This chain connects TRBV28 to TRBJ1-6, with a possible D match to TRBD1 (5 bases). Germline V lookup: CDR1 MDHEN, CDR2 SYDVKM. CDR3 length equals 16 residues. Trimming took 2 bases from V and 6 from J, leaving 14 bases between them. The CDR3 sequence is CASSLAPGTLNSPLHF. CDR3 DNA: TGTGCCAGCAGTTTAGCCCCCGGGACTCTTAATTCACCCCTCCACTTT.

This chain joins TRBV28 and TRBJ1-6, with 8 bases fitting TRBD1. Germline loops: CDR1 MDHEN, CDR2 SYDVKM. J was trimmed by 3 bases and V by 6 bases; bases with no gene match: 10. There are 17 residues in the CDR3. For the CDR3, the DNA is TGTGCCAGCAGCCAAGGCCAGGGGGCCAACTATAATTCACCCCTCCACTTT. It is translated as CASSQGQGANYNSPLHF.

The V gene is TRBV19, the J gene TRBJ2-1; TRBD2 is a possible D gene (7 bases). The CDR3 sequence is 17 residues long. The germline V gene encodes CDR1 LNHDA and CDR2 SQIVND (reference sequence). The V end lost 1 base, the J end lost 4 bases, and 17 bases lay between the germline ends. The CDR3 here is CASSIAHAGARYNEQFF. The CDR3 DNA reads as TGTGCCAGTAGTATAGCCCACGCGGGGGCCAGATACAATGAGCAGTTCTTC.

The chain has TRBV6-5 and TRBJ1-2, with TRBD1 as a possible D gene (6 bases). The CDR3 runs to 15 residues. The germline V gene has CDR1 MNHEY and CDR2 SVGAGI. The ends were cut back, 0 bases at V and 2 bases at J, with 10 bases in the middle. CDR3: CASSYSPTGNYGYTF. The CDR3 nucleotides read TGTGCCAGCAGTTACTCGCCCACAGGGAACTATGGCTACACCTTC.

This rearrangement joins TRBV27 to TRBJ2-3, with 7 bases lining up with TRBD1. Losses at the gene ends were 4 bases for V and 2 bases for J; bases not matched to a gene: 3. Per the germline V gene, CDR1 is MNHEY and CDR2 is SMNVEV (reference sequence). The CDR3 is 14 residues long. DNA of the CDR3: TGTGCCAGCAGTTCGGGACAGCACACAGATACGCAGTATTTT. Protein: CASSSGQHTDTQYF.

The rearrangement uses TRBV29-1 and TRBJ2-5; 8 bases fit TRBD1. This CDR3 has 14 residues. Trimming at V came to 0 bases and at J to 3 bases, leaving 3 bases not matched to a gene. Germline CDR1 SQVTM, CDR2 ANQGSEA. CDR3 sequence reads: CSVEDPTGEETQYF. The CDR3 coding sequence is TGCAGCGTTGAAGACCCGACAGGGGAAGAGACCCAGTACTTC. Full variable domain (outside the CDR3, taken from reference TRBV29-1 and TRBJ2-5): SAVISQKPSRDICQRGTSLTIQCQVDSQVTMMFWYRQQPGQSLTLIATANQGSEATYESGFVIDKFPISRPNLTFSTLTVSNMSPEDSSIYLCSVEDPTGEETQYFGPGTRLLVL.

V gene TRBV11-2 combines with J gene TRBJ1-1, with TRBD1 as a possible D gene (5 bases). The germline gives CDR1 SGHAT, CDR2 FQNNGV. V was trimmed by 4 bases and J by 10 bases, leaving 19 bases between them. CDR3 size: 14 residues. The CDR3 bases are TGTGCCAGCAGCTCCACAGTCTCACAAGGGGTAGCTTTCTTT. This encodes CASSSTVSQGVAFF.

This rearrangement joins TRBV6-1 to TRBJ1-3; D possibly corresponds to TRBD1 (5 bases). Germline assignment: CDR1 MNHNS and CDR2 SASEGT. Trimming removed 11 bases at V and 2 bases at J, with 16 bases between. The CDR3 runs to 14 residues. CDR3 DNA: TGTGCCGGCGGTACAGGTCCCCCTGGAAACACCATATATTTT. It yields the protein CAGGTGPPGNTIYF.

V usage is TRBV28 and J usage is TRBJ2-1; 9 bases agree with TRBD1. CDR3 size: 17 residues. J lost 3 bases, V lost 0 bases, and 6 bases had no gene match. Germline lookup yields CDR1 MDHEN and CDR2 SYDVKM. CDR3 in DNA: TGTGCCAGCAGTTTATGGGGGGGGACAGGGCGCTACAATGAGCAGTTCTTC. Translated: CASSLWGGTGRYNEQFF. Full variable domain (rest looked up from reference TRBV28 and TRBJ2-1): DVKVTQSSRYLVKRTGEKVFLECVQDMDHENMFWYRQDPGLGLRLIYFSYDVKMKEKGDIPEGYSVSREKKERFSLILESASTNQTSMYLCASSLWGGTGRYNEQFFGPGTRLTVL.

This chain links TRBV7-2 with TRBJ1-5; 8 bases line up with TRBD1. Germline trimming cut 6 bases from V and 4 bases from J; bases unmatched to any gene: 5. Per germline, CDR1 SGHTA and CDR2 FQGNSA. The CDR3 spans 14 residues. As DNA, the CDR3 is TGTGCCAGCAGTTTGACAGGGGTTAATCAGCCCCAGCATTTT. Protein sequence: CASSLTGVNQPQHF.

The chain is built from TRBV6-1 and TRBJ1-5, with a tentative D call TRBD1 (6 bases). V lost 3 bases and J lost 8, with 14 bases in between. In germline, CDR1 is MNHNS, CDR2 SASEGT. This CDR3 has 14 amino acids. DNA for the CDR3: TGTGCCAGCAGTGATGGGAAGGGGGGGAAGCCCCAGCATTTT. It codes for CASSDGKGGKPQHF.

CDR3: CASSNRGVTGDNSPLHF. Here the CDR3 DNA reads TGTGCCAGCAGCAACCGCGGGGTGACAGGGGATAATTCACCCCTCCACTTT. This chain joins TRBV7-9 and TRBJ1-6, with TRBD1 identical over 8 bases. Germline CDR1 is SEHNR and CDR2 is FQNEAQ (reference sequence). The V gene end was trimmed by 5 bases and the J gene end by 5 bases; junction bases not matched to a gene: 11. The CDR3 contains 17 residues. The full variable domain, in which reference TRBV7-9 and TRBJ1-6 provide the parts outside the CDR3, is DTGVSQNPRHKITKRGQNVTFRCDPISEHNRLYWYRQTLGQGPEFLTYFQNEAQLEKSRLLSDRFSAERPKGSFSTLEIQRTEQGDSAMYLCASSNRGVTGDNSPLHFGNGTRLTVT.

This chain uses TRBV29-1 with TRBJ1-2; the match to TRBD1 covers 7 bases. Germline V gene sequence: CDR1 SQVTM, CDR2 ANQGSEA. V shed 0 bases, J shed 2 bases, and the junction held 3 bases outside the gene matches. CDR3 size: 14 residues. The CDR3 DNA is TGCAGCGTTGAAGATGCACAGGGGAACTATGGCTACACCTTC. This gives the protein CSVEDAQGNYGYTF.

This chain uses TRBV27 with TRBJ2-2; TRBD2 aligns across 13 bases. The CDR3 runs to 15 residues. V was clipped by 10 bases and J by 6 bases; unmatched bases: 8. Germline CDR1 MNHEY, CDR2 SMNVEV (reference sequence). In nucleotides, the CDR3 is TGTGCCACCTACGGACTAGCGGGGGTCCCCGGGGAGCTGTTTTTT. Translated, it gives CATYGLAGVPGELFF.

The chain couples TRBV29-1 to TRBJ2-1; 8 bases align to TRBD2. The ends lost 8 bases at V and 3 bases at J; junction bases unmatched: 6. The CDR3 sequence is 13 residues long. Per germline, CDR1 SQVTM and CDR2 ANQGSEA. CDR3 sequence (DNA): TGCAGCCTCCGTCGGGGGGGCTACAATGAGCAGTTCTTC. Translation gives CSLRRGGYNEQFF.

The chain carries TRBV19 and TRBJ2-7; TRBD1 might be the D (6 bases). The CDR3 covers 13 residues. Germline CDR1 reads LNHDA; CDR2 reads SQIVND (reference sequence). The germline V and J ends were trimmed by 11 bases and 4 bases, with 18 bases remaining between them. The CDR3 sequence is CAVSDSGGYEQYF. CDR3 bases: TGTGCCGTCTCGGACAGTGGAGGTTACGAGCAGTACTTC.

The CDR3 DNA is TGCGCCAGCAGGCGGACACCGAACACTGAAGCTTTCTTT. It is translated as CASRRTPNTEAFF. V gene TRBV4-3 combines with J gene TRBJ1-1, with D possibly TRBD1 on 5 matching bases. Germline CDR1 LGHNA, CDR2 YSLEER. V lost 6 bases, J lost 1 base, and 9 bases lay in between. The CDR3 sequence is 13 residues long.

The CDR3 protein is CASSLGGQDNEKLFF. In DNA, the CDR3 is TGTGCCAGCAGCTTAGGCGGGCAGGATAATGAAAAACTGTTTTTT. The rearrangement uses TRBV5-4 and TRBJ1-4; D call uncertain. Germline CDR1 is SGHNT and CDR2 is YYREEE (reference sequence). The CDR3 sequence is 15 residues long. V lost 2 bases to trimming and J lost 4 bases, with 12 bases between them.

Concerning this clone: Within the sample, other DNA sequences also encode this same CDR3. The V and J genes are TRBV7-9 and TRBJ2-3, with a tentative D call TRBD1 (6 bases). Germline-derived CDR1 and CDR2 are SEHNR and FQNEAQ (reference sequence). V gave up 3 bases and J gave up 2 bases, with 9 bases separating them. This CDR3 region has 14 residues. CDR3 sequence: CASSLTGNTDTQYF. The CDR3 DNA is TGTGCCAGCAGCTTGACAGGTAACACAGATACGCAGTATTTT.

This clone was counted between two and nine times. The genes are TRBV10-1 and TRBJ2-3; 7 bases fit TRBD1. V was clipped by 7 bases and J by 4 bases; unmatched bases: 5. This CDR3 is built from 13 residues. CDR1 is WNHNN, CDR2 SYGVQD, per germline (reference sequence). The chain's CDR3 is CASTRQGADTQYF. The DNA of the CDR3 is TGCGCCAGCACGAGACAGGGAGCAGATACGCAGTATTTT.

The genes are TRBV6-4 and TRBJ2-1; TRBD2 agrees at 9 bases. The CDR3 contains 14 residues. V shed 4 bases, J shed 10 bases, and the junction held 8 bases outside the gene matches. Germline V gene data show CDR1 as MRHNA and CDR2 as SNTAGT. CDR3 DNA: TGTGCCAGCAGTGGGGCTAGCGGGGCTCGCGAGCAGTTCTTC. It is translated as CASSGASGAREQFF.

With respect to this clone: At one end the junction does not follow the germline gene, possibly because of a read error. The J gene is TRBJ2-2, the V gene TRBV5-1; TRBD1 might be the D (6 bases). This CDR3 is 18 amino acids long. Per the germline V gene, CDR1 is SGHRS and CDR2 is YFSETQ. This CDR3 reads CASRRLWDDRKVTGELLF. The CDR3 bases are TGCGCCAGCAGAAGACTCTGGGACGACAGGAAAGTCACCGGGGAGCTGCTTTTT. Looking up the rest from reference TRBV5-1 and TRBJ2-2 gives the full variable domain: KAGVTQTPRYLIKTRGQQVTLSCSPISGHRSVSWYQQTPGQGLQFLFEYFSETQRNKGNFPGRFSGRQFSNSRSEMNVSTLELGDSALYLCASRRLWDDRKVTGELLFGEGSRLTVL.

This clone was observed a handful of times. The gene calls are TRBV6-5 and TRBJ1-1, with 7 positions matching TRBD1. The germline V gene has CDR1 MNHEY and CDR2 SVGAGI. The CDR3 covers 11 residues. Trimming removed 6 bases from V and 10 bases from J; junction bases left unmatched: 5. CDR3 DNA sequence: TGTGCCAGCAGACAGGACAGGAGAGCTTTCTTT. This translates into CASRQDRRAFF.